This T cell receptor beta chain appears in the sequencing data of a study of blood T cell repertoires in COVID-19. Study at large: Sample material is recorded as cDNA or gDNA derived from T cells, B-cell-depleted T cells, or PBMCs.

Seattle patient enrollment occurred during active infection, with longitudinal follow-up thereafter. The authors' processing: Reference gene primer amplification gave estimated nucleated cell counts. The assay was immunoSEQ multiplex PCR, and TCRdb's table has in-frame clones only and misses some. The DNA gave D and trimming, while V, J and clone size come from that table. This table has roughly 150,000 clones, around 84% appearing once. Sequencing used peripheral blood. The sequence came from a woman between 50 and 59 years old with COVID-19, enrolled during active disease.

CDR3 sequence (DNA): TGTGCCAGCAGTTACATGGAGATGAACACTGAAGCTTTCTTT. This translates into CASSYMEMNTEAFF. The chain carries TRBV6-6 and TRBJ1-1; no clear D gene. CDR3 size: 14 residues. From germline, CDR1 is MNHNY and CDR2 SVGAGI (reference sequence). The ends were cut back, 2 bases at V and 0 bases at J, with 7 bases in the middle.